Listed below are T cell receptor beta chains from one sample, sequenced in a study of T-cell memory formation after mild COVID-19. In TCRdb, the 5' RACE reads were re-called with MiXCR into one record per CDR3 protein. The profile shows under 350,000 distinct CDR3 sequences, roughly 16% of them singletons. Sequenced sample: PBMCs or a T cell subset sorted from them (not recorded which). The source is a man between 18 and 35 years old who had mild COVID-19 (a few samples of this study predate the infection). Cell type and time point are not known. Both conserved end residues are part of each CDR3. The D gene is left open where the match is weak. Some rows mark clone size as missing; the rest say once, few, many or name a class of expanded clone.

j_gene,d_gene,v_gene,abundance,CDR3nt,CDR3aa
TRBJ1-6,.,TRBV4-3,many,TGCGCCAGCAGCCAAGAAACGGCAGATAATTCACCCCTCCACTTT,CASSQETADNSPLHF
TRBJ1-2,.,TRBV30,.,TGTGCCTGGAGACAGGGCCGGAGCTACACCTTC,CAWRQGRSYTF
TRBJ1-3,TRBD1,TRBV29-1,.,TGCAGCGCTACAGGGGGTGCTGGAAACACCATATATTTT,CSATGGAGNTIYF
TRBJ2-3,.,TRBV5-1,few,TGCGCCAGCAGCTTGGTCCCCGTCGGTACAGATACGCAGTATTTT,CASSLVPVGTDTQYF
TRBJ2-7,.,TRBV5-5,few,TGTGCCAGTCGGCCTCTCCGGGGAGTCACCAGCTCCTACGAGCAGTACTTC,CASRPLRGVTSSYEQYF
TRBJ2-3,.,TRBV7-3,few,TGTGCCAGCAGCAGGGCCAACACAGATACGCAGTATTTT,CASSRANTDTQYF
TRBJ2-3,.,TRBV5-1,.,TGCGCCAGCAGCGGGGAAAGCGCAGATACGCAGTATTTT,CASSGESADTQYF
TRBJ1-5,.,TRBV7-2,.,TGTGCCAGCAGCTTAATTTTGGGAAATAGCAATCAGCCCCAGCATTTT,CASSLILGNSNQPQHF
TRBJ2-2,TRBD2,TRBV5-1,few,TGCGCCAGCAGCGCCCGGACTAGCGGGGGAAACGGGGAGCTGTTTTTT,CASSARTSGGNGELFF
TRBJ2-6,.,TRBV28,.,TGTGCCAGCAGTCCCCGGCGATTCTCTGGGGCCAACGTCCTGACTTTC,CASSPRRFSGANVLTF
TRBJ1-2,.,TRBV6-5,few,TGTGCCAGCAGTTACGTCGATGGGGGAAGAGGCTACACCTTC,CASSYVDGGRGYTF
TRBJ2-3,.,TRBV28,few,TGTGCCAGCAGTCTCCCCCCGGGGGGCATCACAGATACGCAGTATTTT,CASSLPPGGITDTQYF
TRBJ2-5,TRBD1,TRBV11-2,.,TGTGCCAGCAGCCCCCGTTGGGGGACAGGGGGGGAGACCCAGTACTTC,CASSPRWGTGGETQYF
TRBJ1-6,.,TRBV28,.,TGTGCCAGCAGTTTAAGGGGGATGAATTCACCCCTCCACTTT,CASSLRGMNSPLHF
TRBJ1-6,.,TRBV4-1,few,TGCGCCAGTAACCCCCCAGCCCTCCACTTT,CASNPPALHF
TRBJ1-1,.,TRBV6-5,few,TGTGCCAGCAGTTATGGTCGGGGTCTGAACACTGAAGCTTTCTTT,CASSYGRGLNTEAFF
TRBJ1-2,TRBD1,TRBV27,.,TGTGCCAGCAGTTTAAATGACAGGGCCTATGGCTACACCTTC,CASSLNDRAYGYTF
TRBJ1-2,.,TRBV10-2,few,TGCGCCATACAGGGTCGCGACTATGGCTACACCTTC,CAIQGRDYGYTF
TRBJ2-1,.,TRBV4-1,few,TGCGCCAGCAGCCGACCCGCAGGGGATGAGCAGTTCTTC,CASSRPAGDEQFF
TRBJ1-4,.,TRBV3-1,.,TGTGCCAGCAGCCAAGGGGACACAATGGAAAAACTGTTTTTT,CASSQGDTMEKLFF
TRBJ2-1,.,TRBV5-1,.,TGCGCCAGCAGCTGGGGGACGGGGAATGAGCAGTTCTTC,CASSWGTGNEQFF
TRBJ1-1,TRBD1,TRBV27,.,TGTGCCAGCAGTATGCCCGGGACAGGGTCTGGTGAAGCTTTCTTT,CASSMPGTGSGEAFF
TRBJ1-2,.,TRBV7-2,.,TGTGCCAGCAGCTCGTGGGACGGAAGCTATGGCTACACCTTC,CASSSWDGSYGYTF
TRBJ2-2,TRBD1,TRBV6-2/TRBV6-3,.,TGTGCCAGCAGTGCCAGGACAGGGTTCACCGGGGAGCTGTTTTTT,CASSARTGFTGELFF
TRBJ2-5,.,TRBV7-9,.,TGTGCCAGCAGCTCCAAGACGGGGCAGACCCAGTACTTC,CASSSKTGQTQYF
TRBJ2-1,TRBD1,TRBV12-3/TRBV12-4,many,TGTGCCAGCAGCTACAGGGGTTTGGACAATGAGCAGTTCTTC,CASSYRGLDNEQFF
TRBJ1-4,.,TRBV5-1,.,TGCGCCAGCAGCTTCGGGGGCCTGGGTGCTAATGAAAAACTGTTTTTT,CASSFGGLGANEKLFF
TRBJ1-1,.,TRBV6-2/TRBV6-3,.,TGTGCCAGCAGTTACTCGTATAACACTGAAGCTTTCTTT,CASSYSYNTEAFF
TRBJ2-1,.,TRBV18,.,TGTGCCAGCTCACCACGAGACAGGGAGCAGTTCTTC,CASSPRDREQFF
TRBJ1-1,.,TRBV20-1,few,TGCAGTGCTAGAGATCGTCTCCAGAACACTGAAGCTTTCTTT,CSARDRLQNTEAFF
TRBJ1-2,.,TRBV18,.,TGTGCCAGCTCACCAGTAGGACTGGGAAACTATGGCTACACCTTC,CASSPVGLGNYGYTF
TRBJ1-4,.,TRBV4-1,once,TGCGCCAGCAGCGCGGGGGGGGGCTGGAGTGAAAAACTGTTTTTT,CASSAGGGWSEKLFF
TRBJ1-6,.,TRBV7-2,.,TGTGCCAGCAGCTTCCGGGGGGGAGATAATTCACCCCTCCACTTT,CASSFRGGDNSPLHF
TRBJ1-1,TRBD1,TRBV5-5,few,TGTGCCAGCAGCTCGGAAAGGGGACAGCCAAACACTGAAGCTTTCTTT,CASSSERGQPNTEAFF
TRBJ1-6,.,TRBV5-1,.,TGCGCCAGCAGTCCCCTTTTCCGACGTACTAATTCACCCCTCCACTTT,CASSPLFRRTNSPLHF
TRBJ2-7,.,TRBV20-1,many,TGCAGTGCAGACCCGGGGCTCGTTACCTACGAGCAGTACTTC,CSADPGLVTYEQYF